This is a list of T cell receptor beta chains from one sample in a study of T-cell reconstitution after alpha-beta-depleted transplantation in children. TCRdb redid the calling of the PCR reads with MiXCR, one entry per CDR3 protein. The data show roughly 590,000 distinct CDR3 sequences, 16% seen once. Sequencing used PBMCs from the stem cell graft donor, obtained from the stem cell graft. The receptors were gathered from a human donor who donated a stem cell graft to a child with acute myeloid leukemia. The CDR3 runs from the conserved cysteine through the conserved F or W. The order of the fields is J gene, D gene, V gene, clone size, CDR3 DNA, CDR3 protein. D genes are given only for firm matches. Clone size is given for some rows only: seen once, a few or many times, or a class if the clone is expanded.

TRBJ1-5 - TRBV20-1 - TGCAGTGCTAGAGCCGTGGCAGAGCCCCAGCATTTT CSARAVAEPQHF
TRBJ1-1 - TRBV20-1 many TGCAGTGCCGTCCGAGGGGCGCGCACTGAAGCTTTCTTT CSAVRGARTEAFF
TRBJ1-5 - TRBV7-2 many TGTGCCAGCAGCTACGGACGACAGAATCAGCCCCAGCATTTT CASSYGRQNQPQHF
TRBJ2-2 - TRBV7-8 - TGTGCCAGCAGCGCGATTTCAGCGGGTCTGAACACCGGGGAGCTGTTTTTT CASSAISAGLNTGELFF
TRBJ1-5 TRBD1 TRBV20-1 - TGCAGTGCTAGAGCAGCCCCAGGGGGGAATCAGCCCCAGCATTTT CSARAAPGGNQPQHF
TRBJ2-1 - TRBV7-3 many TGTGCCAGCAGCCCATCTAGGGACGCGGGCGACAATGAGCAGTTCTTC CASSPSRDAGDNEQFF
TRBJ1-1 - TRBV7-2 many TGTGCCAGCAGCCAAAGGCAGGGTGGCACTGAAGCTTTCTTT CASSQRQGGTEAFF
TRBJ1-5 - TRBV6-6 few TGTGCCAGCAGTTACAGGGCCAATCAGCCCCAGCATTTT CASSYRANQPQHF
TRBJ1-2 TRBD1 TRBV20-1 many TGCAGTGCTAGACATGACAGGGGCAACTATGGCTACACCTTC CSARHDRGNYGYTF
TRBJ1-4 - TRBV7-2 - TGTGCCAGCAGCTTAGGGGGTAGGAGGAATGAAAAACTGTTTTTT CASSLGGRRNEKLFF
TRBJ1-5 - TRBV28 - TGTGCCAGCAGTCCTCGACAGGTCTGGGATCAGCCCCAGCATTTT CASSPRQVWDQPQHF
TRBJ2-1 - TRBV5-6 many TGTGCCAGCAGCTTCGGGGTCGAGCAGTTCTTC CASSFGVEQFF
TRBJ2-3 - TRBV20-1 many TGCAGTGCTCCCCGGGCCAAAACCCTAAGCACAGATACGCAGTATTTT CSAPRAKTLSTDTQYF
TRBJ1-5 - TRBV5-5 - TGTGCCAGCAGCCCCGCGGGGTGGTACAATCAGCCCCAGCATTTT CASSPAGWYNQPQHF
TRBJ2-1 TRBD2 TRBV5-6 few TGTGCCAGCAGCGGACCGGGACTAGCGGGGACCGGAAATGAGCAGTTCTTC CASSGPGLAGTGNEQFF
TRBJ2-1 TRBD2 TRBV5-1 once TGCGCCAGCAGCGATCCGAGCGGGGGGGCAGTAGAGCAGTTCTTC CASSDPSGGAVEQFF
TRBJ2-1 TRBD2 TRBV6-1 - TGTGCCAGCAGTGAATGGGTCGGGGGGGGCAATGAGCAGTTCTTC CASSEWVGGGNEQFF
TRBJ1-5 TRBD1 TRBV6-5 few TGTGCCAGCAGGCCGGGACAGAAAATTTATAGCAATCAGCCCCAGCATTTT CASRPGQKIYSNQPQHF
TRBJ2-1 TRBD1 TRBV29-1 many TGCAGCGTAGTCCCGGGACAGGGGTCCAATGAGCAGTTCTTC CSVVPGQGSNEQFF
TRBJ2-2 TRBD2 TRBV5-1 - TGCGCCAGCAAGAGCGGGGGGCCCCTAAACACCGGGGAGCTGTTTTTT CASKSGGPLNTGELFF
TRBJ2-5 - TRBV7-2 few TGTGCCAGCAGCCCACCCCGCGGCGGCGAAAAGACCCAGTACTTC CASSPPRGGEKTQYF
TRBJ2-2 - TRBV9 - TGTGCCAGCAGCGTCCTTCCGGGGCTGAACACCGGGGAGCTGTTTTTT CASSVLPGLNTGELFF
TRBJ1-1 - TRBV20-1 many TGCAGTGCTTCCCGGGACCTCCAGGGGAGCTTT CSASRDLQGSF
TRBJ2-1 - TRBV24-1 few TGTGCCATAGCACCTGGGGCGGCCTACAATGAGCAGTTCTTC CAIAPGAAYNEQFF
TRBJ1-1 TRBD1 TRBV20-1 few TGCAGTGCTCCCGGGACAGCCACTACTGAAGCTTTCTTT CSAPGTATTEAFF
TRBJ2-3 - TRBV13 many TGTGCCAGCAGCTTCGGTACTTACGGGGATACGCAGTATTTT CASSFGTYGDTQYF
TRBJ1-4 TRBD1 TRBV5-6 - TGTGCCAGCAGGGAGACGGGACAGCCTAATGAAAAACTGTTTTTT CASRETGQPNEKLFF
TRBJ1-4 - TRBV20-1 - TGCAGTGCCCGCCCGTTCGGTGAAAAACTGTTTTTT CSARPFGEKLFF
TRBJ2-1 - TRBV24-1 - TGTGCCACCAGCGCCTCGACAGTTTACAATGAGCAGTTCTTC CATSASTVYNEQFF
TRBJ2-1 - TRBV29-1 - TGCAGCGTTGAGATGAGCTCCCAGAGCGAGCAGTTCTTC CSVEMSSQSEQFF
TRBJ1-4 - TRBV7-9 - TGTGCCAGCAGGCCTGGACAGTTTAATGAAAAACTGTTTTTT CASRPGQFNEKLFF